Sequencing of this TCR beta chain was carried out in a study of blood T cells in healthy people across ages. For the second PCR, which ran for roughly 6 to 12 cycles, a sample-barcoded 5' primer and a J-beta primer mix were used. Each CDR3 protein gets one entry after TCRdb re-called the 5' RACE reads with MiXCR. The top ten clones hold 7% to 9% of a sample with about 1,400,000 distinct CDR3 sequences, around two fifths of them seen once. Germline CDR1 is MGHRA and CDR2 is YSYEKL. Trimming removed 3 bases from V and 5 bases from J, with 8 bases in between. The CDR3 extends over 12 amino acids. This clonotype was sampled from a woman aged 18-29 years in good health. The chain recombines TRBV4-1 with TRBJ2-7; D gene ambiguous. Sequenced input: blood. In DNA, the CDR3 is TGCGCCAGCAGCCATGACGATAACGAGCAGTACTTC. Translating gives CASSHDDNEQYF.